These 23 T cell receptor beta chains came from one sample sequenced in a study of cytomegalovirus exposure and HLA in healthy donors. Clones were sequenced by immunoSEQ multiplex PCR, and TCRdb holds only the in-frame ones, with some missing. The sample has 150,000 to 200,000 clones, 85% seen once. The material sequenced was PBMCs. Receptors originate from a man younger than 35 in good health and CMV-seropositive.

V gene TRBV20-1 combines with J gene TRBJ2-3, with D maybe TRBD1 (6 bases). CDR1 is DFQATT, CDR2 SNEGSKA, per germline (reference sequence). The CDR3 extends over 11 amino acids. This CDR3 reads CRVGTTDTQYF. The CDR3 DNA reads as TGCAGGGTGGGGACAACAGATACGCAGTATTTT.

The J gene is TRBJ2-7, the V gene TRBV30; possibly TRBD1 for D (6 bases). The CDR3 extends over 14 amino acids. Germline V CDR1 and CDR2: GTSNPN, SVGIG (reference sequence). V lost 3 bases to trimming and J lost 0 bases, with 12 bases between them. In DNA, the CDR3 is TGTGCCTGGAGCAGGGGCCCGGGCTCCTACGAGCAGTACTTC. Protein: CAWSRGPGSYEQYF.

V usage is TRBV29-1 and J usage is TRBJ1-4; a possible D gene is TRBD1 (6 bases). The germline CDR1 and CDR2 sequences are SQVTM and ANQGSEA. Trimming removed 6 bases at V and 7 bases at J, with 21 bases between. This CDR3 is built from 15 residues. The CDR3 sequence: CSVLAWAGEGEKLFF. The CDR3 DNA sequence: TGCAGCGTCCTTGCCTGGGCAGGGGAGGGTGAAAAACTGTTTTTT.

The rearrangement uses TRBV29-1 and TRBJ1-2, with D perhaps TRBD1 (5 bases). Trimming pared 4 bases from V and 4 bases from J, leaving 19 bases between. The CDR3 consists of 15 residues. Germline CDR1 reads SQVTM; CDR2 reads ANQGSEA. CDR3 sequence: CSVVSPGGVGYGYTF. CDR3 sequence (DNA): TGCAGCGTTGTGTCCCCGGGGGGAGTTGGCTATGGCTACACCTTC.

This clone has only a few counts. The CDR3, as DNA: TGTGCCAGTAACACAGGGCCATCACCCCTCCACTTT. Translating gives CASNTGPSPLHF. The V and J genes are TRBV19 and TRBJ1-6; D is possibly TRBD1 (6 bases). CDR3 length equals 12 residues. Trimming removed 7 bases at V and 10 bases at J, with 11 bases between. Per germline, CDR1 LNHDA and CDR2 SQIVND (reference sequence).

This clone came up once. V and J are TRBV5-4 and TRBJ2-3; 7 nucleotides agree with TRBD2. With V trimmed by 6 bases and J by 10 bases, 11 bases remained unmatched. Germline lookup yields CDR1 SGHNT and CDR2 YYREEE (reference sequence). The CDR3 runs 13 residues. CDR3 sequence (DNA): TGTGCCAGCACCCCGTCTCGGGGGGTACCGCAGTATTTT. Translation gives CASTPSRGVPQYF.

This clone was counted between two and nine times. CDR3 sequence (DNA): TGTGCCAGCAGTGGGTGGCTAGGTATCGCTGGGGCCAACGTCCTGACTTTC. Its translation is CASSGWLGIAGANVLTF. The chain carries TRBV2 and TRBJ2-6; no definite D call. This CDR3 comprises 17 residues. Germline CDR1 SNHLY, CDR2 FYNNEI. V gave up 4 bases and J gave up 2 bases, with 15 bases separating them.

J is TRBJ2-7 and V is TRBV7-3; 7 bases fit TRBD2. The CDR3 totals 13 residues. Germline loops: CDR1 SGHTA, CDR2 FQGTGA. The V gene end was trimmed by 4 bases and the J gene end by 3 bases; junction bases not matched to a gene: 3. CDR3 bases: TGTGCCAGCAGCTCCTCGGGGGGCTACGAGCAGTACTTC. It specifies CASSSSGGYEQYF.

V gene TRBV5-1 combines with J gene TRBJ1-1, with TRBD1 matching over 7 bases. Losses at the gene ends were 4 bases for V and 4 bases for J; bases not matched to a gene: 19. This CDR3 comprises 18 residues. Germline CDR1 and CDR2: SGHRS and YFSETQ. CDR3 in amino acids: CASSPEGGSSRGGTEAFF. CDR3 nucleotide sequence: TGCGCCAGCAGCCCGGAAGGGGGCTCCTCCCGAGGAGGCACTGAAGCTTTCTTT.

V is TRBV19 and J is TRBJ2-1; TRBD1 is a possible D gene (7 bases). Germline V gene sequence: CDR1 LNHDA, CDR2 SQIVND (reference sequence). Trimming took 5 bases from V and 0 from J, leaving 11 bases between them. This CDR3 is built from 15 residues. CDR3 coding DNA: TGTGCCAGTAGTCGCGGGACAGACTCCTACAATGAGCAGTTCTTC. Translated: CASSRGTDSYNEQFF.

This clone was seen just once. This chain links TRBV27 with TRBJ2-7; tentatively, D is TRBD2 (5 bases). The CDR3 covers 15 residues. The germline CDR1 and CDR2 sequences are MNHEY and SMNVEV (reference sequence). With 3 bases removed from V and 2 bases from J, the gap between germline ends came to 14 bases. In DNA form, the CDR3 reads TGTGCCAGCAGTTTGACGGGATTTAATACCTACGAGCAGTACTTC. Encoded protein: CASSLTGFNTYEQYF.

This sequence joins TRBV5-8 and TRBJ1-5, with D perhaps TRBD1 (5 bases). CDR3 length: 13 amino acids. Trimming pared 2 bases from V and 7 bases from J, leaving 10 bases between. Looked up from germline, CDR1 is SGHTS and CDR2 is YDEGEE. This chain's CDR3 is CASSFQGGQPQHF. CDR3 DNA sequence: TGTGCCAGCAGCTTCCAGGGTGGCCAGCCCCAGCATTTT.

The chain combines TRBV5-1 with TRBJ2-5; 10 bases align to TRBD1. Germline CDR1 reads SGHRS; CDR2 reads YFSETQ. This CDR3 comprises 14 residues. V trimming: 5 bases; J trimming: 5 bases; junction bases outside the gene matches: 6. DNA of the CDR3: TGCGCCAGCAGATCAGGGACAGGGGACGAGACCCAGTACTTC. Translation gives CASRSGTGDETQYF.

This chain joins TRBV15 and TRBJ1-3, with 10 bases matching TRBD1. Germline CDR1 reads LNHNV; CDR2 reads YYDKDF (reference sequence). Germline trimming cut 1 base from V and 3 bases from J; bases unmatched to any gene: 3. The CDR3 contains 16 residues. CDR3 region: CATSRGDRGLGNTIYF. Here the CDR3 DNA reads TGTGCCACCAGCAGAGGGGACAGGGGACTTGGAAACACCATATATTTT. Variable domain in full (rest from reference TRBV15 and TRBJ1-3): DAMVIQNPRYQVTQFGKPVTLSCSQTLNHNVMYWYQQKSSQAPKLLFHYYDKDFNNEADTPDNFQSRRPNTSFCFLDIRSPGLGDTAMYLCATSRGDRGLGNTIYFGEGSWLTVV.

This chain joins TRBV5-1 and TRBJ1-5; no clear D gene. This CDR3 has 14 residues. Trimming shortened V by 3 bases and J by 0 bases, and 7 bases separated the two germline ends. Per the germline V gene, CDR1 is SGHRS and CDR2 is YFSETQ. The CDR3 reads CASSYTVSNQPQHF. DNA of the CDR3: TGCGCCAGCAGCTACACAGTTAGCAATCAGCCCCAGCATTTT.

This sequence joins TRBV10-3 and TRBJ1-1; TRBD1 is a possible D gene (5 bases). The CDR3 extends over 13 amino acids. Germline V gives CDR1 ENHRY, CDR2 SYGVKD. The germline V and J ends were trimmed by 6 bases and 1 base, with 9 bases remaining between them. CDR3 in DNA: TGTGCCATCAGCGGGGACTCGAACACTGAAGCTTTCTTT. Protein sequence: CAISGDSNTEAFF.

J is TRBJ2-5 and V is TRBV19; D not resolved. V dropped 5 bases and J dropped 7 bases, with 14 bases sitting between them. Per germline, CDR1 LNHDA and CDR2 SQIVND (reference sequence). The CDR3 length is 13 residues. The CDR3 DNA reads TGTGCCAGTAGTGTAAGTAGAGAGGCGACCCAGTACTTC. This codes for CASSVSREATQYF. Drawing the rest from reference TRBV19 and TRBJ2-5, the complete variable domain is DGGITQSPKYLFRKEGQNVTLSCEQNLNHDAMYWYRQDPGQGLRLIYYSQIVNDFQKGDIAEGYSVSREKKESFPLTVTSAQKNPTAFYLCASSVSREATQYFGPGTRLLVL.

J is TRBJ1-1 and V is TRBV5-1; 7 positions match TRBD1. The junction had 2 bases not matched to a gene; V was cut back by 2 bases and J by 1 base. CDR3 length: 14 amino acids. Germline V gene data show CDR1 as SGHRS and CDR2 as YFSETQ. The CDR3 nucleotides are TGCGCCAGCAGCTTAAACAGGGGGAACACTGAAGCTTTCTTT. This sequence encodes CASSLNRGNTEAFF.

This sequence joins TRBV6-1 and TRBJ1-5; D remains unclear. CDR3 length equals 15 residues. V lost 0 bases and J 3 bases, leaving 9 bases between the germline ends. Looked up from germline, CDR1 is MNHNS and CDR2 is SASEGT. DNA of the CDR3: TGTGCCAGCAGTGAAGCAGGCCAGGACAATCAGCCCCAGCATTTT. Its translation: CASSEAGQDNQPQHF.

The chain links TRBV5-4 to TRBJ1-4; perhaps TRBD1 as D (6 bases). CDR3 length: 15 amino acids. Per germline, CDR1 SGHNT and CDR2 YYREEE (reference sequence). Trimming left V 2 bases short and J 2 bases short, with 10 bases between. The CDR3 loop reads CASSFVGATNEKLFF. The CDR3 nucleotides are TGTGCCAGCAGCTTTGTGGGGGCGACTAATGAAAAACTGTTTTTT.

In its sample, this clone was seen a few times. The chain is built from TRBV6-1 and TRBJ1-5, with D hard to call. This CDR3 region has 14 residues. Looked up from germline, CDR1 is MNHNS and CDR2 is SASEGT. Trimming removed 8 bases from V and 1 base from J, with 12 bases in between. Here the CDR3 reads CASARRESNQPQHF. Written as DNA, the CDR3 is TGTGCCAGCGCGAGGAGGGAAAGCAATCAGCCCCAGCATTTT.

The chain has TRBV28 and TRBJ1-5, with no clear D. Per germline, CDR1 MDHEN and CDR2 SYDVKM. V was pared by 6 bases and J by 2 bases, with 17 bases between. The CDR3 is 16 amino acids. The CDR3 sequence is CASSTTTGQGNQPQHF. CDR3 nucleotide sequence: TGTGCCAGCAGCACCACCACTGGGCAAGGCAATCAGCCCCAGCATTTT. Filled out from reference TRBV28 and TRBJ1-5, the complete variable domain reads DVKVTQSSRYLVKRTGEKVFLECVQDMDHENMFWYRQDPGLGLRLIYFSYDVKMKEKGDIPEGYSVSREKKERFSLILESASTNQTSMYLCASSTTTGQGNQPQHFGDGTRLSIL.

This chain connects TRBV7-9 to TRBJ1-1; 7 bases agree with TRBD1. The germline gives CDR1 SEHNR, CDR2 FQNEAQ (reference sequence). The V gene end was trimmed by 4 bases and the J gene end by 11 bases; junction bases not matched to a gene: 10. CDR3 length: 13 amino acids. The DNA of the CDR3 is TGTGCCAGCAGCTCGGGGGACAGCCCCGACGCTTTCTTT. As protein: CASSSGDSPDAFF. Using reference TRBV7-9 and TRBJ1-1 for the parts outside the CDR3, the full variable domain is DTGVSQNPRHKITKRGQNVTFRCDPISEHNRLYWYRQTLGQGPEFLTYFQNEAQLEKSRLLSDRFSAERPKGSFSTLEIQRTEQGDSAMYLCASSSGDSPDAFFGQGTRLTVV.